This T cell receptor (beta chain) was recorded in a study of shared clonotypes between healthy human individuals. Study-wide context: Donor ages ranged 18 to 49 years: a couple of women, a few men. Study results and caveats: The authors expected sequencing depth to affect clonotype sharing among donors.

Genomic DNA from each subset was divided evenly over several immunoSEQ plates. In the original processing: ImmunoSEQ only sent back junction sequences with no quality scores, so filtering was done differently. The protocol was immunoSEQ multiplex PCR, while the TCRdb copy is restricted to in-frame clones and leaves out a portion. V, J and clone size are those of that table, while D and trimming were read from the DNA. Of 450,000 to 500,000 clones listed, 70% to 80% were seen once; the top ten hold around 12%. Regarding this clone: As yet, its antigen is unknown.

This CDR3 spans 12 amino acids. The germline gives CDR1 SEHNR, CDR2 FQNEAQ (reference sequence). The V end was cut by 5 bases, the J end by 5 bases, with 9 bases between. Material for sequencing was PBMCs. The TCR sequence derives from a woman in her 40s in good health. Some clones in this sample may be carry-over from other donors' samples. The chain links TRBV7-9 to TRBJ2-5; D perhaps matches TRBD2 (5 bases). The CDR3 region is CASSKTRETQYF. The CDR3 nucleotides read TGTGCCAGCAGCAAAACTAGGGAGACCCAGTACTTC.